These 8 T cell receptor beta chains originate from one sample sequenced in a study of blood T cell repertoires in COVID-19. The protocol was immunoSEQ multiplex PCR, while the TCRdb copy is restricted to in-frame clones and leaves out a portion. Here the sample spans 250,000 to 300,000 clones, 88% being singletons. The sample comprised peripheral blood. The receptors were gathered from a woman in her thirties who had recovered from COVID-19.

V gene TRBV19 combines with J gene TRBJ1-5; maybe TRBD1 (5 bases). With 7 bases removed from V and 6 bases from J, the gap between germline ends came to 19 bases. CDR1 LNHDA and CDR2 SQIVND come from the germline V gene (reference sequence). The CDR3 runs 15 residues. Here the CDR3 DNA reads TGTGCCAGTACCCCCCTCGGGGGAATGGGTCAGCCCCAGCATTTT. It specifies CASTPLGGMGQPQHF.

The chain combines TRBV6-6 with TRBJ1-1, with D possibly matching TRBD1 (6 bases). The CDR3 has 16 amino acids. Germline values: CDR1 MNHNY, CDR2 SVGAGI (reference sequence). V was trimmed by 6 bases and J by 3 bases, leaving 20 bases between them. The CDR3 DNA reads TGTGCCAGCAGAACAGGACAGTTAACCGAGGACACTGAAGCTTTCTTT. This translates into CASRTGQLTEDTEAFF.

This rearrangement joins TRBV5-8 to TRBJ2-5, with D perhaps matching TRBD1 (6 bases). Germline assignment: CDR1 SGHTS and CDR2 YDEGEE. The CDR3 runs 14 residues. Trimming left V 4 bases short and J 5 bases short, with 15 bases between. DNA of the CDR3: TGTGCCAGCAGCCAGCAGGACAGCCGGGAGACCCAGTACTTC. It specifies CASSQQDSRETQYF. The whole variable domain, remainder taken from reference TRBV5-8 and TRBJ2-5, is EAGVTQSPTHLIKTRGQQATLRCSPISGHTSVYWYQQALGLGLQFLLWYDEGEERNRGNFPPRFSGRQFPNYSSELNVNALELEDSALYLCASSQQDSRETQYFGPGTRLLVL.

This clone was counted a single time. The genes are TRBV25-1 and TRBJ2-3, with a weak D call TRBD1 (6 bases). CDR1 and CDR2 (germline): MGHDK, SYGVNS. There are 14 residues in the CDR3. The ends were cut back, 6 bases at V and 4 bases at J, with 14 bases in the middle. In DNA form, the CDR3 reads TGTGCCAGCAGAGGACAGAGAGTTGCAGATACGCAGTATTTT. It yields the protein CASRGQRVADTQYF.

The sample holds one count of this clone. The chain is built from TRBV3-1 (or the pseudogene TRBV3-2) and TRBJ1-4, with TRBD1 identical over 7 bases. This CDR3 contains 14 residues. Germline CDR1 reads LGHDT; CDR2 reads YNNKEL (reference sequence). The V segment lost 4 bases and the J segment 8 bases; nucleotides outside the gene matches: 7. CDR3: CASSPVPGQEKLFF. The CDR3, as DNA: TGTGCCAGCAGCCCCGTCCCGGGACAGGAAAAACTGTTTTTT.

The chain employs TRBV11-3 and TRBJ2-7, with D possibly being TRBD2 (5 bases). The CDR3 is 14 amino acids. CDR1 SGHNT and CDR2 YENEEA come from the germline V gene. Trimming took off 4 bases at V and 3 bases at J, with 13 bases between the two ends. The CDR3 nucleotides read TGTGCCAGCAGCTCAGATAGCGCGGGCTACGAGCAGTACTTC. Translating gives CASSSDSAGYEQYF.

The chain uses TRBV27 and TRBJ2-2; 8 bases are shared with TRBD1. The CDR3 contains 16 residues. Germline V gene data show CDR1 as MNHEY and CDR2 as SMNVEV (reference sequence). The V segment lost 6 bases and the J segment 4 bases; nucleotides outside the gene matches: 10. DNA of the CDR3: TGTGCCAGCAGCGACGAAGACAGGGGCCTCACCGGGGAGCTGTTTTTT. Translated, it gives CASSDEDRGLTGELFF.

The V gene is TRBV9, the J gene TRBJ1-1; TRBD1 aligns across 8 bases. CDR1 is SGDLS, CDR2 YYNGEE, per germline. CDR3 size: 14 residues. Losses at the gene ends were 4 bases for V and 5 bases for J; bases not matched to a gene: 7. Here the CDR3 DNA reads TGTGCCAGCAGCTACGGACAGGGAGAAACTGAAGCTTTCTTT. It specifies CASSYGQGETEAFF.